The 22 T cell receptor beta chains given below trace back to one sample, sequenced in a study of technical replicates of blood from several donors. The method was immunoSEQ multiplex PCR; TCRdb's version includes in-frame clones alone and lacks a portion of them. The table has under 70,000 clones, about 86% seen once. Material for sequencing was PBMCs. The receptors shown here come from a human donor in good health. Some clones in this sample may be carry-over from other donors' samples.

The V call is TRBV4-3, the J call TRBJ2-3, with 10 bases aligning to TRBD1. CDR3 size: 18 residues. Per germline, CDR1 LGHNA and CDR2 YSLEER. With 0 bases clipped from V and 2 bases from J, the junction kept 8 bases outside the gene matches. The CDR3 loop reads CASSQDPSGTGATDTQYF. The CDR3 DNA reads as TGCGCCAGCAGCCAAGACCCTTCCGGGACAGGGGCCACAGATACGCAGTATTTT.

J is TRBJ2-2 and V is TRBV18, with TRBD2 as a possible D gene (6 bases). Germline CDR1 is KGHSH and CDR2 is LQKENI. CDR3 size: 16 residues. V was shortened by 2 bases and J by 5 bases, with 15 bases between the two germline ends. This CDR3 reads CASSPGSGGGTGELFF. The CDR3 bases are TGTGCCAGCTCACCAGGATCCGGGGGTGGAACCGGGGAGCTGTTTTTT.

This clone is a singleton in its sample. CDR3: CASSIRDKQETQYF. The DNA for the CDR3 is TGTGCCAGCAGCATCCGGGACAAGCAAGAGACCCAGTACTTC. The chain employs TRBV7-3 and TRBJ2-5, with D possibly matching TRBD1 (6 bases). The CDR3 has 14 residues. Between the trimmed V and J ends, which lost 5 bases and 2 bases, there was a span of 12 bases. The germline gives CDR1 SGHTA, CDR2 FQGTGA.

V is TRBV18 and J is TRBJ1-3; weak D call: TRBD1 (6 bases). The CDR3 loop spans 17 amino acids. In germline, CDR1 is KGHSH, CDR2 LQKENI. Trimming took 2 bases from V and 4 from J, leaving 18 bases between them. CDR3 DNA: TGTGCCAGCTCACCATGGGCACAGGGAGCTGGCGGAAACACCATATATTTT. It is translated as CASSPWAQGAGGNTIYF.

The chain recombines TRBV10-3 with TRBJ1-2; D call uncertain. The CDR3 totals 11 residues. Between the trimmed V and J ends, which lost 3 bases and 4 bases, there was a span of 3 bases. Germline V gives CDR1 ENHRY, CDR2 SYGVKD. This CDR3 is CAISDSYGYTF. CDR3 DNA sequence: TGTGCCATCAGTGACAGCTATGGCTACACCTTC.

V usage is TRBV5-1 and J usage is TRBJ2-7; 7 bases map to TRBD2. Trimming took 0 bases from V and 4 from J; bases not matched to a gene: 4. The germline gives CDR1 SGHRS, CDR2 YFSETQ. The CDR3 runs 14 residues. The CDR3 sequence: CASSLEAGEYEQYF. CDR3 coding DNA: TGCGCCAGCAGCTTGGAGGCGGGAGAGTACGAGCAGTACTTC.

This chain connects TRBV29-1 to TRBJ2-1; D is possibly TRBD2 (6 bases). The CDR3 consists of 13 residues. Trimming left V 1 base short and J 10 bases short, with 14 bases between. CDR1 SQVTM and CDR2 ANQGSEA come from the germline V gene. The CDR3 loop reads CSVEGPGLEEQFF. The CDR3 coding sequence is TGCAGCGTTGAAGGCCCGGGACTTGAGGAGCAGTTCTTC.

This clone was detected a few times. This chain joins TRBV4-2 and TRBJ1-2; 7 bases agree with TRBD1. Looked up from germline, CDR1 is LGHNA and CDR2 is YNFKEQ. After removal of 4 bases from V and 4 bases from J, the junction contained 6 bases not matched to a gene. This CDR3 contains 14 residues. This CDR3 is CASSPGQASYGYTF. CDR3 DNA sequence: TGTGCCAGCAGCCCCGGACAGGCAAGCTATGGCTACACCTTC.

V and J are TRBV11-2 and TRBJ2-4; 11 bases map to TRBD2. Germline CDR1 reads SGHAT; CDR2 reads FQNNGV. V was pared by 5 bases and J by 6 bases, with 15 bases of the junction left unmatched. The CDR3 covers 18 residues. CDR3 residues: CASSTSVSGRARGNIQYF. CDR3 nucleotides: TGTGCCAGCAGCACGTCCGTTAGCGGGAGGGCTCGCGGAAACATTCAGTACTTC.

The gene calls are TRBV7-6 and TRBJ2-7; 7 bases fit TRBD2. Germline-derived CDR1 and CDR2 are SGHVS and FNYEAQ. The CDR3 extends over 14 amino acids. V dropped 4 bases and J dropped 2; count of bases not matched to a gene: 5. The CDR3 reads CASSSGLDTYEQYF. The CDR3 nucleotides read TGTGCCAGCAGCTCCGGACTAGATACCTACGAGCAGTACTTC.

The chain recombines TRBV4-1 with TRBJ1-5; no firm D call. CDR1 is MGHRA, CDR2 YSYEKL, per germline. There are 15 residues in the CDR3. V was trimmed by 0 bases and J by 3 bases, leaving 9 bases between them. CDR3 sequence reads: CASSQDRGYNQPQHF. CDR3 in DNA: TGCGCCAGCAGCCAAGATCGCGGGTACAATCAGCCCCAGCATTTT.

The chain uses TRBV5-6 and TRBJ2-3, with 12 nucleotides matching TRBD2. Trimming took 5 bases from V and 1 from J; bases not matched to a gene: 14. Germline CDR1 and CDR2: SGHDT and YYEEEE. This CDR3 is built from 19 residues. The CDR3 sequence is CASRRFLAGGPGGTDTQYF. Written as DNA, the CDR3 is TGTGCCAGCAGACGATTTCTAGCGGGAGGGCCCGGTGGCACAGATACGCAGTATTTT.

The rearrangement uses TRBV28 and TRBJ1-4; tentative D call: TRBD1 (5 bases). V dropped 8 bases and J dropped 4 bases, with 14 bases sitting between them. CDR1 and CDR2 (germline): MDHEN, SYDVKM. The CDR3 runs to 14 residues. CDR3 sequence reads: CASRGGGINEKLFF. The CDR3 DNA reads TGTGCCAGCCGGGGCGGAGGGATTAATGAAAAACTGTTTTTT.

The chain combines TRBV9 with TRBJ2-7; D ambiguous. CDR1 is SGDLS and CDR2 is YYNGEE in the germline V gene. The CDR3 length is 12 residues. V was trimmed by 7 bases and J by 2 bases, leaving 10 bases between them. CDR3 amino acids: CASPDTTYEQYF. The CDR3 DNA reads TGTGCCAGCCCTGACACGACCTACGAGCAGTACTTC.

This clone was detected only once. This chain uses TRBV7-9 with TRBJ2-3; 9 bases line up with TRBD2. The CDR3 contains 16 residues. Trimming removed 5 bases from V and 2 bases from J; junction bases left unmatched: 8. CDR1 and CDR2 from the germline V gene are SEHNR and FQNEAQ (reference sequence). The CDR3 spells CASSRRGLAHTDTQYF. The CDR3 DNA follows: TGTGCCAGCAGCCGAAGGGGACTAGCCCACACAGATACGCAGTATTTT. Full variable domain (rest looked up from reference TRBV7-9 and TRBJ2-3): DTGVSQNPRHKITKRGQNVTFRCDPISEHNRLYWYRQTLGQGPEFLTYFQNEAQLEKSRLLSDRFSAERPKGSFSTLEIQRTEQGDSAMYLCASSRRGLAHTDTQYFGPGTRLTVL.

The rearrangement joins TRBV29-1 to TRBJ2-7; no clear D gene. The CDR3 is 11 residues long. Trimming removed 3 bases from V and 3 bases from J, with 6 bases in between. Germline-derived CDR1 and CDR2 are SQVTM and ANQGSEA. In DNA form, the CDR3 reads TGCAGCGTTGATGGCCTCTACGAGCAGTACTTC. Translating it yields CSVDGLYEQYF.

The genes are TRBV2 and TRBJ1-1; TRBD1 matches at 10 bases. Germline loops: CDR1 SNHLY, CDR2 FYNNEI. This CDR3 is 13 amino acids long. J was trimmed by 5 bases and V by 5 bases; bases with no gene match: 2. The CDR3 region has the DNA TGTGCCAGCAGTACGGGACAGGGGACTGAAGCTTTCTTT. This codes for CASSTGQGTEAFF.

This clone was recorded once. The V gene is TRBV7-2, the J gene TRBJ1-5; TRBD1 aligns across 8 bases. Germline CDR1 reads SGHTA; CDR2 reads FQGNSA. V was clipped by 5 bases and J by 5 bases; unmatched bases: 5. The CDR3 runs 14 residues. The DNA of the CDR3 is TGTGCCAGCAGCCCCGGACAGGGCTATCAGCCCCAGCATTTT. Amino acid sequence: CASSPGQGYQPQHF. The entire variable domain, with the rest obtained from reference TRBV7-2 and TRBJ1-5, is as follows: GAGVSQSPSNKVTEKGKDVELRCDPISGHTALYWYRQSLGQGLEFLIYFQGNSAPDKSGLPSDRFSAERTGGSVSTLTIQRTQQEDSAVYLCASSPGQGYQPQHFGDGTRLSIL.

CDR3 coding DNA: TGTGCCAGCAGTTCCGGGACAGGGATTGAAAAACTGTTTTTT. Translating gives CASSSGTGIEKLFF. The chain has TRBV27 and TRBJ1-4; 9 bases line up with TRBD1. Trimming removed 4 bases from V and 7 bases from J; junction bases left unmatched: 4. CDR3 length equals 14 residues. Germline CDR1 and CDR2: MNHEY and SMNVEV (reference sequence).

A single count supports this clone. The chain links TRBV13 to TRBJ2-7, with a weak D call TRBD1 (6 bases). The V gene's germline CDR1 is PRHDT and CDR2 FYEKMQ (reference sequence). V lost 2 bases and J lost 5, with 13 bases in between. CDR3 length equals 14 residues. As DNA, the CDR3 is TGTGCCAGCAGCTTAAAACAGGGTGTCGACGAGCAGTACTTC. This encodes CASSLKQGVDEQYF.

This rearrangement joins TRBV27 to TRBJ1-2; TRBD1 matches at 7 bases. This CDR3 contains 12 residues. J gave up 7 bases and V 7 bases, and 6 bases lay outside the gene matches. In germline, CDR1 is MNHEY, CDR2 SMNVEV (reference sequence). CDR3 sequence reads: CASKGARGGYTF. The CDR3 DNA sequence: TGTGCCAGCAAGGGGGCCCGGGGTGGCTACACCTTC.

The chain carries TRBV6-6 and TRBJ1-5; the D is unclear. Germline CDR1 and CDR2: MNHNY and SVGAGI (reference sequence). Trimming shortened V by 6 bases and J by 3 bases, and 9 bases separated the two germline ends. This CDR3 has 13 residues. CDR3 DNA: TGTGCCAGCAGCTCCGACTTCAATCAGCCCCAGCATTTT. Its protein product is CASSSDFNQPQHF.